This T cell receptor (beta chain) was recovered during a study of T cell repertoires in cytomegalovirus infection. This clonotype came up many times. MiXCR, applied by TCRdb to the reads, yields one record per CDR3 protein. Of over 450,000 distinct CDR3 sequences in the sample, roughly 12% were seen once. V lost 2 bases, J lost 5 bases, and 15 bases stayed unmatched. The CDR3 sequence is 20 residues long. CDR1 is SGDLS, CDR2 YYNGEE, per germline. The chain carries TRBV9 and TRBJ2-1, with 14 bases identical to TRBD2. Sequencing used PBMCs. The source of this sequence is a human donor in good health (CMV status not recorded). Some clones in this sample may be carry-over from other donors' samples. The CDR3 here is CASSVDPGTSGRANHNEQFF. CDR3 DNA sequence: TGTGCCAGCAGCGTCGACCCAGGGACTAGCGGGAGAGCCAACCACAATGAGCAGTTCTTC.